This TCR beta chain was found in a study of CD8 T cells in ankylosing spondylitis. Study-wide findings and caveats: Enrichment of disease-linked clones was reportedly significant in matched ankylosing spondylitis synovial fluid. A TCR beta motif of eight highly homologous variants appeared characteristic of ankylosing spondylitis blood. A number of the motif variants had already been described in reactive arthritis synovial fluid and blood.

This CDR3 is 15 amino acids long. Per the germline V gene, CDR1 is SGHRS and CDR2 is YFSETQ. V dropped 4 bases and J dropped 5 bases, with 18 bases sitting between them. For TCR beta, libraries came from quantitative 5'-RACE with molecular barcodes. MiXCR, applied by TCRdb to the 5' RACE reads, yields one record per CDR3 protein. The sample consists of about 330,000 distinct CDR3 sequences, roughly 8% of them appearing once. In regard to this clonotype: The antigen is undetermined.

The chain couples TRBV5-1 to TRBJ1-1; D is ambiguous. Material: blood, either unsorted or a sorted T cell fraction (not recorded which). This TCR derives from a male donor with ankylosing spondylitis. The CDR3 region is CASSPAGSIGTEAFF. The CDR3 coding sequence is TGCGCCAGCAGCCCGGCCGGGTCCATTGGGACTGAAGCTTTCTTT.